This T cell receptor (beta chain) was identified during a study of PD-L1 blockade in urothelial cancer. About the study: Intravenous atezolizumab, 1,200 mg every 3 weeks, was begun by patients in about 2014.

The table came from immunoSEQ multiplex PCR; TCRdb's copy has only in-frame clones and leaves some out. This repertoire shows some 20,000 clones, 80% to 90% found once; its top ten account for 3% to 4.5%. Specimen: PBMCs, collected around atezolizumab (anti-PD-L1) treatment. This sequence originates from a man aged 45-65 years with urothelial cancer.

The DNA for the CDR3 is TGTGCCAGCAGCTTAGTTTTGGGCCATGCCCCGTATGAGCAGTTCTTC. Protein sequence: CASSLVLGHAPYEQFF. This chain joins TRBV7-8 and TRBJ2-1, with D unclear. From germline, CDR1 is SGHVS and CDR2 FQNEAQ. This CDR3 contains 16 residues. Between the trimmed V and J ends, which lost 1 base and 8 bases, there was a span of 18 bases.